This entry lists 30 T cell receptor beta chains sequenced from one sample in a study of Graves' ophthalmopathy and Graves' hyperthyroidism. Amplification of TCR beta CDR3 regions used RNA transcripts. HTBI-primed RT-PCR formed the first round, and a multiplex PCR formed the second. One entry per CDR3 protein results from TCRdb running MiXCR on the multiplex PCR reads. The data contain approximately 700,000 distinct CDR3 sequences, 40% of them singletons. The material sequenced was peripheral blood. The receptors here all came from an adult man with Graves' ophthalmopathy.

The chain combines TRBV7-2 with TRBJ1-5; 7 nucleotides line up with TRBD1. The CDR3 runs to 13 residues. The germline V gene has CDR1 SGHTA and CDR2 FQGNSA. The CDR3 spells CARSPGGNQPQHF. Here the CDR3 DNA reads TGTGCTCGCTCCCCAGGGGGAAATCAGCCCCAGCATTTT.

This clonotype came up many times. The chain is built from TRBV2 and TRBJ1-2, with 12 bases fitting TRBD1. V shed 7 bases, J shed 9 bases, and the junction held 6 bases outside the gene matches. There are 13 residues in the CDR3. Germline V gene data show CDR1 as SNHLY and CDR2 as FYNNEI. The CDR3 DNA follows: TGTGCCAGCACGATGGGACAGGGGGCGAGCTACACCTTC. Protein product: CASTMGQGASYTF.

The chain combines TRBV5-6 with TRBJ1-4, with 9 bases matching TRBD1. The V and J ends lost 5 bases and 8 bases, in that order; junction bases with no gene match: 13. Germline CDR1 and CDR2: SGHDT and YYEEEE. CDR3 size: 16 residues. CDR3 sequence: CASSNKWTGVGEKLFF. In DNA, the CDR3 is TGTGCCAGCAGTAACAAATGGACAGGGGTAGGGGAAAAACTGTTTTTT.

This clonotype was seen repeatedly, ten times or more. V and J are TRBV7-9 and TRBJ2-5; D is undetermined. Germline CDR1 SEHNR, CDR2 FQNEAQ (reference sequence). CDR3 length: 12 amino acids. With 3 bases removed from V and 12 bases from J, the gap between germline ends came to 14 bases. For the CDR3, the DNA is TGTGCCAGCAGCTTGGTCGCGGCCAACAAGTACTTC. The encoded protein is CASSLVAANKYF.

Ten or more counts support this clonotype. CDR3 region: CAISEGPGETQYF. In nucleotides, the CDR3 is TGTGCCATCAGTGAAGGTCCGGGGGAGACCCAGTACTTC. The chain uses TRBV10-3 and TRBJ2-5; tentative D call: TRBD2 (5 bases). Germline V gene sequence: CDR1 ENHRY, CDR2 SYGVKD. The ends were cut back, 3 bases at V and 5 bases at J, with 10 bases in the middle. The CDR3 length is 13 residues.

About this clonotype: Given a much more abundant clone one base away, this may be a read error. This chain connects TRBV7-2 to TRBJ1-2; no firm D call. The germline V gene encodes CDR1 SGHTA and CDR2 FQGNSA. V lost 11 bases and J lost 7, with 11 bases in between. The CDR3 extends over 10 amino acids. This chain's CDR3 is CAGDDGGYTF. In DNA, the CDR3 is TGTGCCGGGGATGACGGTGGCTACACCTTC.

Worth noting for this clonotype: One end of the junction varies from germline; a read error may be responsible. V is TRBV2 and J is TRBJ1-4; 7 nucleotides line up with TRBD1. Germline lookup yields CDR1 SNHLY and CDR2 FYNNEI. The CDR3 sequence is 15 residues long. The CDR3 reads CVSSVTGEQNEKLFF. The CDR3 coding sequence is TGTGTCAGCAGCGTAACAGGGGAACAAAATGAAAAACTGTTTTTT.

Turning to this clonotype: Possible read error: a much larger clone is one base away. The chain carries TRBV19 and TRBJ1-1, with D possibly being TRBD1 (5 bases). CDR1 LNHDA and CDR2 SQIVND come from the germline V gene (reference sequence). The CDR3 runs 13 residues. V lost 6 bases and J lost 8, with 16 bases in between. The CDR3 loop reads CASSVIGQQEAFF. Here the CDR3 DNA reads TGTGCCAGTAGCGTCATAGGACAACAAGAAGCTTTCTTT.

The chain joins TRBV28 to TRBJ1-3; D is ambiguous. The CDR3 has 11 residues. V lost 7 bases to trimming and J lost 8 bases, with 9 bases between them. The germline gives CDR1 MDHEN, CDR2 SYDVKM. CDR3 sequence reads: CASTTRDTIYF. The CDR3 region has the DNA TGTGCCAGCACTACAAGGGACACCATATATTTT.

This chain joins TRBV20-1 and TRBJ1-5; 7 positions match TRBD1. V trimming: 2 bases; J trimming: 0 bases; junction bases outside the gene matches: 13. The CDR3 is 18 residues long. Germline V gives CDR1 DFQATT, CDR2 SNEGSKA (reference sequence). CDR3 DNA sequence: TGCAGTGCTAGACGAACCGGGACAGTGAGCTATAGCAATCAGCCCCAGCATTTT. It specifies CSARRTGTVSYSNQPQHF.

A note on this clonotype: Given a much more abundant clone one base away, this may be a read error. The chain combines TRBV20-1 with TRBJ1-4; D ambiguous. The germline V gene has CDR1 DFQATT and CDR2 SNEGSKA (reference sequence). The CDR3 covers 13 residues. V was clipped by 1 base and J by 4 bases, with 7 bases between them. CDR3 amino acids: CSARVAFNEKLFF. The CDR3 nucleotides are TGCAGTGCTAGAGTGGCCTTTAATGAAAAACTGTTTTTT.

The rearrangement links TRBV20-1 to TRBJ2-7; D gene ambiguous. The better agreement between TRBJ2-1 and the DNA end casts doubt on the J call. Germline values: CDR1 DFQATT, CDR2 SNEGSKA (reference sequence). CDR3 length: 14 amino acids. The CDR3 DNA is TGCAGTGCTAGGGACGTAGGCTCCTACAATGAGCAGTTCTTC. Its translation is CSARDVGSYNEQFF.

As DNA, the CDR3 is TGTGCCATCAGTGCGGGCAGGGGGCGGTTAATAAACACCATATATTTT. This gives the protein CAISAGRGRLINTIYF. The V and J genes are TRBV10-3 and TRBJ1-3; 8 positions match TRBD1. J gave up 6 bases and V 4 bases, and 11 bases lay outside the gene matches. The CDR3 is made up of 16 amino acids. Germline V gene sequence: CDR1 ENHRY, CDR2 SYGVKD.

This clonotype came up a few times. The chain couples TRBV9 to TRBJ2-7; D gene unclear. CDR1 is SGDLS, CDR2 YYNGEE, per germline. The CDR3 is made up of 16 amino acids. The ends were cut back, 2 bases at V and 0 bases at J, with 15 bases in the middle. In DNA, the CDR3 is TGTGCCAGCAGCGTGTCAGACTCCCCTGGCTCCTACGAGCAGTACTTC. This sequence encodes CASSVSDSPGSYEQYF.

Remarks on this clonotype: Since a much larger clone is just one base distant, this may be a read error. The genes are TRBV20-1 and TRBJ2-7; D remains unclear. The CDR3 extends over 11 amino acids. CDR1 is DFQATT, CDR2 SNEGSKA, per germline (reference sequence). Trimming took off 4 bases at V and 4 bases at J, with 8 bases between the two ends. The CDR3 protein is CSAKGKYEQYF. The CDR3 nucleotides read TGCAGTGCTAAGGGCAAGTACGAGCAGTACTTC.

This clonotype was picked up a small number of times. The CDR3 bases are TGTGCCAGCAGCCCGGGACAGGGGGTGTACTCACCCCTCCACTTT. It encodes CASSPGQGVYSPLHF. J is TRBJ1-6 and V is TRBV9; 11 nucleotides align to TRBD1. The CDR3 is made up of 15 amino acids. V gave up 4 bases and J gave up 10 bases; unmatched junction bases: 7. Germline assignment: CDR1 SGDLS and CDR2 YYNGEE. Complete variable domain (other parts from reference TRBV9 and TRBJ1-6): DSGVTQTPKHLITATGQRVTLRCSPRSGDLSVYWYQQSLDQGLQFLIQYYNGEERAKGNILERFSAQQFPDLHSELNLSSLELGDSALYFCASSPGQGVYSPLHFGNGTRLTVT.

This chain connects TRBV7-9 to TRBJ1-1; TRBD1 might be the D (5 bases). Per germline, CDR1 SEHNR and CDR2 FQNEAQ (reference sequence). The length of the CDR3 is 15 residues. V shed 2 bases and J shed 5 bases, with 15 bases lying between them. The CDR3 sequence is CASSLTTFQGTEAFF. The CDR3 DNA follows: TGTGCCAGCAGCTTAACCACTTTCCAGGGAACTGAAGCTTTCTTT.

The chain has TRBV2 and TRBJ1-3, with 8 positions matching TRBD1. Germline V CDR1 and CDR2: SNHLY, FYNNEI. V gave up 5 bases and J gave up 5 bases; unmatched junction bases: 8. The length of the CDR3 is 15 residues. This CDR3 reads CASSPFRGLRNTIYF. Written as DNA, the CDR3 is TGTGCCAGCAGTCCATTCAGGGGGCTTAGAAACACCATATATTTT.

In regard to this clonotype: This may be a read error, as it is one base from a much larger clone. The V gene is TRBV7-9, the J gene TRBJ2-1, with 8 bases that match TRBD2. Germline V gives CDR1 SEHNR, CDR2 FQNEAQ (reference sequence). The CDR3 has 16 amino acids. Germline trimming cut 1 base from V and 10 bases from J; bases unmatched to any gene: 12. The CDR3 spells CASSLVPSGPSHEQFF. Written as DNA, the CDR3 is TGTGCCAGCAGCTTAGTTCCTAGCGGGCCCTCACACGAGCAGTTCTTC.

Only a few counts were recorded for this clonotype. The CDR3, as DNA: TGTGCCAGCAGCTTCCTGGGGGGAGGCACCGGGGAGCTGTTTTTT. Translation: CASSFLGGGTGELFF. This chain links TRBV11-2 with TRBJ2-2, with D tentatively TRBD2 (6 bases). Looked up from germline, CDR1 is SGHAT and CDR2 is FQNNGV. The CDR3 sequence is 15 residues long. Deletions cut 3 bases from V and 4 bases from J, with 12 bases between.

At least ten counts were recorded for this clonotype. The J gene is TRBJ1-1, the V gene TRBV29-1; D gene ambiguous. Germline-derived CDR1 and CDR2 are SQVTM and ANQGSEA. Trimming pared 3 bases from V and 11 bases from J, leaving 4 bases between. The CDR3 totals 8 residues. CDR3 DNA: TGCAGCGTTGATTCGGCTTTCTTT. Its protein product is CSVDSAFF.

This clonotype was seen ten or more times. The rearrangement joins TRBV20-1 to TRBJ1-5, with D tentatively TRBD1 (6 bases). The CDR3 runs 14 residues. From germline, CDR1 is DFQATT and CDR2 SNEGSKA (reference sequence). Trimming removed 6 bases from V and 6 bases from J, with 18 bases in between. Here the CDR3 DNA reads TGCAGTGCCCTTAGCGCGGGGGCGAGTCAGCCCCAGCATTTT. This translates into CSALSAGASQPQHF.

V usage is TRBV7-9 and J usage is TRBJ2-7, with 9 bases that match TRBD1. The CDR3 extends over 15 amino acids. Trimming took 1 base from V and 3 from J; bases not matched to a gene: 4. From germline, CDR1 is SEHNR and CDR2 FQNEAQ (reference sequence). The CDR3 DNA sequence: TGTGCCAGCAGCTTAGGTGGGACAGGGTTCTACGAGCAGTACTTC. As protein: CASSLGGTGFYEQYF.

There are many counts of this clonotype. The chain combines TRBV9 with TRBJ1-1; no clear D gene. Trimming left V 4 bases short and J 7 bases short, with 2 bases between. The CDR3 loop spans 9 amino acids. CDR1 SGDLS and CDR2 YYNGEE come from the germline V gene. The CDR3 region is CASSNEAFF. The CDR3 bases are TGTGCCAGCAGCAATGAAGCTTTCTTT.

As regards this clonotype: This clone may be a read error of a much larger clone one base away. This chain links TRBV25-1 with TRBJ1-1; D ambiguous. The germline CDR1 and CDR2 sequences are MGHDK and SYGVNS. This CDR3 region has 12 residues. The V and J ends lost 4 bases and 3 bases respectively, with 6 bases between them. DNA for the CDR3: TGTGCCAGCAGTGCCGAGGACACTGAAGCTTTCTTT. Protein sequence: CASSAEDTEAFF.

The chain recombines TRBV29-1 with TRBJ2-3; D unclear. Germline V gene lookup returns CDR1 SQVTM and CDR2 ANQGSEA. V dropped 3 bases and J dropped 3 bases, with 4 bases sitting between them. The CDR3 has 11 residues. This CDR3 is CSVERTDTQYF. CDR3 nucleotide sequence: TGCAGCGTTGAGAGGACAGATACGCAGTATTTT.

This clonotype is a singleton in its sample. This chain uses TRBV25-1 with TRBJ2-2; the match to TRBD2 covers 8 bases. The CDR3 loop spans 18 amino acids. The germline gives CDR1 MGHDK, CDR2 SYGVNS. The trim removed 5 bases at V and 2 bases at J, leaving 13 bases unmatched. The CDR3 DNA reads as TGTGCCAGCAGTCCCGCCTCGGGCGGGGGGTTCAACACCGGGGAGCTGTTTTTT. Residues: CASSPASGGGFNTGELFF.

This clonotype came up many times. The rearrangement links TRBV5-4 to TRBJ1-2; D remains ambiguous. V lost 4 bases and J lost 0, with 10 bases in between. In germline, CDR1 is SGHNT, CDR2 YYREEE (reference sequence). The CDR3 is 14 residues long. The CDR3 sequence: CASSLRGANYGYTF. The CDR3 nucleotides are TGTGCCAGCAGCCTCCGAGGAGCTAACTATGGCTACACCTTC. The complete variable domain, with remaining parts taken from reference TRBV5-4 and TRBJ1-2, reads ETGVTQSPTHLIKTRGQQVTLRCSSQSGHNTVSWYQQALGQGPQFIFQYYREEENGRGNFPPRFSGLQFPNYSSELNVNALELDDSALYLCASSLRGANYGYTFGSGTRLTVV.

As concerns this clonotype: A read error may explain this, as a much larger clone is one base away. The chain recombines TRBV19 with TRBJ1-5; D is unresolved. Germline V gene data show CDR1 as LNHDA and CDR2 as SQIVND (reference sequence). This CDR3 spans 16 amino acids. V lost 11 bases and J 2 bases, leaving 22 bases between the germline ends. CDR3 coding DNA: TGTGCCTGCAGAAACCCCGGACGGCGACGCAATCAGCCCCAGCATTTT. Translation: CACRNPGRRRNQPQHF.

In this sample, this clonotype turned up many times. This chain links TRBV25-1 with TRBJ2-5; 8 positions agree with TRBD2. CDR1 is MGHDK and CDR2 is SYGVNS in the germline V gene. The V gene end was trimmed by 3 bases and the J gene end by 5 bases; junction bases not matched to a gene: 11. The CDR3 contains 16 residues. The CDR3 DNA sequence: TGTGCCAGCAGTGAGGCAGAGGTAGCGGGAACTGAGACCCAGTACTTC. Translated: CASSEAEVAGTETQYF.